This T cell receptor (beta chain) was captured in a study of glioma-infiltrating T cells after dendritic cell vaccination. About the study: At biweekly intervals, patients got three intradermal dendritic cell vaccine injections. Study-wide results and limits: TCR clonality showed no direct relationship with survival.

This CDR3 is built from 16 residues. V lost 4 bases, J lost 6 bases, and 8 bases stayed unmatched. The germline V gene encodes CDR1 SGDLS and CDR2 YYNGEE. The time point: after dendritic cell vaccination, including at tumor progression/relapse. PBMC sampling occurred before vaccination, two weeks after the third dose, and at progression. Amplification used 60 V beta primers and 13 J beta primers. Some clones are missing from TCRdb's copy, which holds only in-frame ones; the method was immunoSEQ multiplex PCR. The sample carries more than 95,000 clones, 90% recorded once. On this clone itself: Antigen: not known.

Here the sequenced sample was blood, taken after dendritic cell vaccination. This TCR derives from a human donor with glioblastoma. V is TRBV9 and J is TRBJ1-5, with 12 bases fitting TRBD1. The CDR3 spells CASSPGTGGTGQPQHF. For the CDR3, the DNA is TGTGCCAGCAGCCCCGGGACAGGGGGCACAGGTCAGCCCCAGCATTTT.